The clone carrying this T cell receptor beta chain was seen more than once but under ten times. As yet, its antigen is unknown. The data derive from a study of cytomegalovirus exposure and HLA in healthy donors. Study findings and constraints: The classifier was said to identify cytomegalovirus status with high specificity and sensitivity. Highest at DRB1 and lowest at HLA-C, TCR association rates differed among HLA loci in a later analysis.

CDR3 length equals 13 residues. Germline V lookup: CDR1 SGDLS, CDR2 YYNGEE. V lost 9 bases and J lost 2, with 12 bases in between. The study ran its PCR with 60 Vbeta and 13 Jbeta primers. Repertoires were generated with immunoSEQ multiplex PCR, while TCRdb's copy carries only in-frame clones and drops some. The sample lists approximately 160,000 clones; around 72% were seen once. Source material: PBMCs. The TCR was taken from a man younger than 35 in good health and CMV-seronegative. This chain uses TRBV9 with TRBJ1-5, with D uncertain. This CDR3 is CAIISPGNQPQHF. The CDR3 DNA follows: TGTGCCATCATTTCTCCGGGCAATCAGCCCCAGCATTTT.